The sequence of this T cell receptor beta chain was determined in a study of PD-1 blockade in classical Hodgkin lymphoma. The repertoire was sequenced with immunoSEQ multiplex PCR; TCRdb's copy has only in-frame clones and lacks some. This sample yields 17,000 or so clones, of which 70% to 90% are seen a single time; 7.5% to 9.5% belongs to the top ten. Time point: newly diagnosed, previously untreated cHL patient sample. This clonotype was sampled from a human donor with classical Hodgkin lymphoma. Sequenced sample: peripheral blood mononuclear cells (PBMCs).

CDR3 in DNA: TGTGCCAGCAGCCTTCATGGGACATTGGAAGGCTACACCTTC. It specifies CASSLHGTLEGYTF. The V and J genes are TRBV6-1 and TRBJ1-2; D is perhaps TRBD1 (6 bases). The ends were cut back, 6 bases at V and 8 bases at J, with 19 bases in the middle. The length of the CDR3 is 14 residues. Germline V CDR1 and CDR2: MNHNS, SASEGT.